Presented here are 14 T cell receptor beta chains from one specimen sequenced in a study of blood T cells in healthy people across ages. A J-beta primer mix and a sample-barcoded 5' primer were used in a second PCR of about 7 to 12 cycles. TCRdb used MiXCR to reprocess the 5' RACE reads, holding one entry per CDR3 protein. The table has just under 750,000 distinct CDR3 sequences, 22% seen once. The sequencing input was blood. The receptors shown here come from a man between 65 and 79 years old in good health.

This clonotype appeared a few times. The chain employs TRBV12-3 or TRBV12-4 and TRBJ1-3; D is unresolved. This CDR3 spans 14 amino acids. The V end was cut by 3 bases, the J end by 0 bases, with 6 bases between. This chain's CDR3 is CASSLTNSGNTIYF. CDR3 DNA: TGTGCCAGCAGTTTGACCAACTCTGGAAACACCATATATTTT.

A few counts support this clonotype. The chain carries TRBV7-9 and TRBJ2-3; unclear D gene. The CDR3 runs 16 residues. Germline V gene data show CDR1 as SEHNR and CDR2 as FQNEAQ (reference sequence). V lost 2 bases and J lost 0, with 12 bases in between. CDR3 residues: CASSLYRDISTDTQYF. CDR3 coding DNA: TGTGCCAGCAGCTTATACCGAGATATTAGCACAGATACGCAGTATTTT.

J is TRBJ2-5 and V is TRBV20-1, with TRBD1 matching over 9 bases. The end of the DNA aligns better with TRBJ2-7, so the J call may be wrong. CDR1 and CDR2 (germline): DFQATT, SNEGSKA (reference sequence). The CDR3 spans 13 residues. The CDR3 here is CSARDRVVYEQYF. The CDR3 DNA sequence: TGCAGTGCCAGGGACAGGGTGGTCTACGAGCAGTACTTC.

About this clonotype: At one end the junction does not follow the germline gene, possibly because of a read error. This sequence joins TRBV27 and TRBJ1-4; TRBD1 matches at 10 bases. Germline CDR1 is MNHEY and CDR2 is SMNVEV (reference sequence). This CDR3 is built from 15 residues. CDR3 protein: CASSSPGTGAEKLLF. In nucleotides, the CDR3 is TGTGCCAGCAGTTCCCCCGGGACAGGGGCTGAAAAACTGCTTTTT.

Many counts were recorded for this clonotype. V is TRBV5-1 and J is TRBJ2-3; 10 bases align to TRBD2. There are 15 residues in the CDR3. Germline values: CDR1 SGHRS, CDR2 YFSETQ. V shed 6 bases and J 3 bases; nucleotides not matched to a gene: 7. The DNA of the CDR3 is TGCGCCAGCACCTCTAGCGGGGGCGGAACAGATACGCAGTATTTT. Translated: CASTSSGGGTDTQYF.

This clonotype was seen at least ten times. The chain combines TRBV12-3 or TRBV12-4 with TRBJ2-5; D unresolved. The CDR3 covers 13 residues. The V gene lost 3 bases and the J gene lost 4 bases, with 9 bases spanning the gap. CDR3 sequence: CASSLQARETQYF. The CDR3 DNA is TGTGCCAGCAGTTTGCAGGCGCGAGAGACCCAGTACTTC.

The chain combines TRBV5-1 with TRBJ2-7; D is perhaps TRBD1 (6 bases). Germline V gene sequence: CDR1 SGHRS, CDR2 YFSETQ. Trimming cost V 4 bases and J 0 bases, with 17 bases left between them. The CDR3 contains 16 residues. CDR3 DNA sequence: TGCGCCAGCAGCCTCCAAACAGGGCTAAGCTCCTACGAGCAGTACTTC. Its protein product is CASSLQTGLSSYEQYF.

This clonotype was seen at least ten times. The chain joins TRBV9 to TRBJ1-1, with 8 bases fitting TRBD1. Trimming cost V 5 bases and J 1 base; bases outside gene matches: 4. Germline loops: CDR1 SGDLS, CDR2 YYNGEE. The CDR3 runs to 14 residues. CDR3 region: CASSVQGGNTEAFF. In nucleotides, the CDR3 is TGTGCCAGCAGTGTACAGGGGGGGAACACTGAAGCTTTCTTT.

This clonotype was picked up a small number of times. V usage is TRBV7-2 and J usage is TRBJ1-5; D is ambiguous. Per the germline V gene, CDR1 is SGHTA and CDR2 is FQGNSA. Between the trimmed V and J ends, which lost 5 bases and 0 bases, there was a span of 8 bases. The CDR3 sequence is 14 residues long. The CDR3 protein is CASSPTHSNQPQHF. CDR3 DNA: TGTGCCAGCAGCCCGACCCATAGCAATCAGCCCCAGCATTTT.

V is TRBV7-6 and J is TRBJ2-1; 9 bases match TRBD2. CDR1 SGHVS and CDR2 FNYEAQ come from the germline V gene. Trimming at V came to 0 bases and at J to 11 bases, leaving 5 bases not matched to a gene. The CDR3 length is 14 residues. The CDR3 loop is CASSLAMTSGKQFF. The CDR3 coding sequence is TGTGCCAGCAGCTTAGCGATGACTAGCGGAAAGCAGTTCTTC.

The table lists this clonotype with a few counts. The chain combines TRBV27 with TRBJ2-5; D unclear. The germline V and J ends were trimmed by 1 base and 2 bases, with 11 bases remaining between them. The CDR3 extends over 15 amino acids. CDR1 and CDR2 (germline): MNHEY, SMNVEV (reference sequence). This CDR3 is CASSLFGEEQETQYF. In DNA, the CDR3 is TGTGCCAGCAGTTTATTTGGGGAAGAACAAGAGACCCAGTACTTC.

The J gene is TRBJ2-5, the V gene TRBV5-1, with a tentative D call TRBD2 (6 bases). Germline CDR1 and CDR2: SGHRS and YFSETQ. V was cut by 1 base and J by 1 base, with 11 bases left in between. The CDR3 extends over 15 amino acids. This chain's CDR3 is CASSLRGGAQETQYF. CDR3 DNA: TGCGCCAGCAGCTTGAGGGGCGGGGCCCAAGAGACCCAGTACTTC.

This clonotype was recorded a few times. The chain joins TRBV7-2 to TRBJ2-7; D unresolved. CDR3 length equals 15 residues. V lost 1 base and J lost 3, with 13 bases in between. Germline V gene sequence: CDR1 SGHTA, CDR2 FQGNSA. CDR3 in DNA: TGTGCCAGCAGCTTAGAGGCAGGACGACTCTACGAGCAGTACTTC. This sequence encodes CASSLEAGRLYEQYF. Using reference TRBV7-2 and TRBJ2-7 for the parts outside the CDR3, the full variable domain is GAGVSQSPSNKVTEKGKDVELRCDPISGHTALYWYRQSLGQGLEFLIYFQGNSAPDKSGLPSDRFSAERTGGSVSTLTIQRTQQEDSAVYLCASSLEAGRLYEQYFGPGTRLTVT.

The J gene is TRBJ2-3, the V gene TRBV12-3 or TRBV12-4; D assignment may be TRBD1 or TRBD2 (5 bases each). V was trimmed by 7 bases and J by 10 bases, leaving 27 bases between them. The CDR3 runs 16 residues. The CDR3 DNA reads as TGTGCCAGCACCCAGGGTGGTAGGGCGCCCTTGGGGGCGCAGTATTTT. Translated: CASTQGGRAPLGAQYF.